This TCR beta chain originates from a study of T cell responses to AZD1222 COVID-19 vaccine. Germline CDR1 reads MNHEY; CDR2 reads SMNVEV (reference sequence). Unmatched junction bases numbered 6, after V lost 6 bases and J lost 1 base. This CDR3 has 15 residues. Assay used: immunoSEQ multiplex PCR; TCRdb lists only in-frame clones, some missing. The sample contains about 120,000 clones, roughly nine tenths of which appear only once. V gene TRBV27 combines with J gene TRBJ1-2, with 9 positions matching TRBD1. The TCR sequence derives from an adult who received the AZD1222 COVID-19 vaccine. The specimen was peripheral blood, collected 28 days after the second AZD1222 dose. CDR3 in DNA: TGTGCCAGCAGCCCCGGGACAGGGTTTAACTATGGCTACACCTTC. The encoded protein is CASSPGTGFNYGYTF.